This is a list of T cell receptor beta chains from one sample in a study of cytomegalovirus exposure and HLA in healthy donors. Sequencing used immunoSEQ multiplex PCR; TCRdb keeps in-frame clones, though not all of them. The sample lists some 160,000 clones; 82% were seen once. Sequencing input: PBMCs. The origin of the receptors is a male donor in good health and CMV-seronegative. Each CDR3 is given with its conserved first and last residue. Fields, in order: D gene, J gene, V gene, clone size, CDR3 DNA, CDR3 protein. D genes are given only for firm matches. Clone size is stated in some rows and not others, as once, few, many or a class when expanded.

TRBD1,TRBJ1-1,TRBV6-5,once,TGTGCCAGCAGTTACCCGACAGGGGGAACTTCTGAAGCTTTCTTT,CASSYPTGGTSEAFF
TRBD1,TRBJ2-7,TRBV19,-,TGTGCCAGTAGGAGGACAGGGGACTCCTACGAGCAGTACTTC,CASRRTGDSYEQYF
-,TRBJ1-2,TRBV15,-,TGTGCCACCAGCAGAGGGAGGGCGGCCCTTTATGGCTACACCTTC,CATSRGRAALYGYTF
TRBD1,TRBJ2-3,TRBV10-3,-,TGTGCCGCCGAACAGGGGGCGGCCGACACAGATACGCAGTATTTT,CAAEQGAADTDTQYF
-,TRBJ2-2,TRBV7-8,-,TGTGCCAGCAGCTCAGCGGGGGACAGGGCGAACACCGGGGAGCTGTTTTTT,CASSSAGDRANTGELFF
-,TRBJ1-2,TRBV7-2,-,TGTGCCAGCAGCTTAGGATCAATCACAGGGTCGAATGGCTACACCTTC,CASSLGSITGSNGYTF
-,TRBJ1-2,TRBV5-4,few,TGTGCCAGCAGCTTTAATTATCGAATCGTCGTACACCACGAAAAGGAGGGCTACACCTTC,CASSFNYRIVVHHEKEGYTF
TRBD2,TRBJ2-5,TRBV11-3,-,TGTGCCAGCAGCAGAGGATCACTAGCGGGAGGGCCGGGTGGAGAGACCCAGTACTTC,CASSRGSLAGGPGGETQYF
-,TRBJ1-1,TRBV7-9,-,TGTGCCAGCAGCTTAGTAGAGGATGAAGCTTTCTTT,CASSLVEDEAFF
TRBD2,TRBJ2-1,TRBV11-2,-,TGTGCCAGCAGACTCCTAGCGGGGATCTACAATGAGCAGTTCTTC,CASRLLAGIYNEQFF
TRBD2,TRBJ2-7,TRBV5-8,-,TGTGCCAGCAGCCAAACTAGCGGTTACTACGAGCAGTACTTC,CASSQTSGYYEQYF
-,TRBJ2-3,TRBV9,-,TGTGCCAGCAGCGTATCCCCGATTAGTAGAGATACGCAGTATTTT,CASSVSPISRDTQYF
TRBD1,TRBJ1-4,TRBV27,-,TGTGCCAGCAGCCCATTGTTACAGGGGAGTGGAAAACTGTTTTTT,CASSPLLQGSGKLFF
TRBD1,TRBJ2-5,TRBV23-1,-,TGCGCCAGCAGCCGAGAAAACCCAGGGGGCCTCCTACAAGAGACCCAGTACTTC,CASSRENPGGLLQETQYF
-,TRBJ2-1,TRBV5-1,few,TGCGCCAGCAGCCCAGGACAAACCTACAATGAGCAGTTCTTC,CASSPGQTYNEQFF
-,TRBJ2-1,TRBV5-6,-,TGTGCCAGCAGCTTGTTAGGGGACAATGAGCAGTTCTTC,CASSLLGDNEQFF
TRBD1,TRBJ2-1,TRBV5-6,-,TGTGCCAGCAGCCAGATAGGGACAGGGGGTCTTTGGGGAGGGCATTTCTTC,CASSQIGTGGLWGGHFF
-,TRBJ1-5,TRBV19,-,TGTGCCAGTAGTATAGGACAGGCTAATAATCAGCCCCAGCATTTT,CASSIGQANNQPQHF
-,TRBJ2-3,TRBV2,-,TGTGCCAGCAGTGGAGAAGTCATTCCGAACACAGATACGCAGTATTTT,CASSGEVIPNTDTQYF
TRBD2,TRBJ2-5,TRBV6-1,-,TGTGCCAGCAGTGGGGTTGTGGGAGGGTCGGGGACCCAGTACTTC,CASSGVVGGSGTQYF
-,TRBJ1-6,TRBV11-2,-,TGTGCCAGCAGCTTAATTACAGGCTCTGGTTCACCCCTCCACTTT,CASSLITGSGSPLHF
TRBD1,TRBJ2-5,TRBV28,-,TGTGCCAGCAGTTTCGGGCCGGGACAGGGCGCGCAGTACTTC,CASSFGPGQGAQYF
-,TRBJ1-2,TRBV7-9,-,TGTGCCAGCAGCCCCCGGGGGGTTGCTGGCTACACCTTC,CASSPRGVAGYTF
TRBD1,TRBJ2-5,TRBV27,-,TGTGCCAGCAGTTCCGGGACAGGGAGGGAGACCCAGTACTTC,CASSSGTGRETQYF
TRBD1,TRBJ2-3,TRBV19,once,TGTGCCAGTACCCCGGGACAGTTTGATACGCAGTATTTT,CASTPGQFDTQYF
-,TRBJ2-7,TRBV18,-,TGTGCCAGCTCACCACGGGGCGGGTCAGGGCCGGGAGACGAGCAGTACTTC,CASSPRGGSGPGDEQYF
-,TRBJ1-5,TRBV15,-,TGTGCCACCAGCAGAGAGGCTAGCAATCAGCCCCAGCATTTT,CATSREASNQPQHF
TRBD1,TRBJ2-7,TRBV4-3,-,TGCGCCAGCAGCCGTGCCGGGACAGGGGATAACGAGCAGTACTTC,CASSRAGTGDNEQYF
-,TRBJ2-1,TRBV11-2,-,TGTGCCAGCAGCTTAGCGGGTTACAATGAGCAGTTCTTC,CASSLAGYNEQFF
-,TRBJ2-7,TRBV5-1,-,TGCGCCAGCAGCTTGGCCGTACGGAGCTCCTACGAGCAGTACTTC,CASSLAVRSSYEQYF